Listed here is a single T cell receptor (beta chain). This sample is drawn from a study of blood T cell repertoires in COVID-19. Background on the study: From T cells, B-cell-depleted T cells, or PBMCs came the material, which was cDNA or gDNA.

Some clones are missing from TCRdb's copy, which holds only in-frame ones; the method was immunoSEQ multiplex PCR. The sample contains under 550,000 clones, about 87% of which appear only once. The CDR3 spans 15 residues. This chain connects TRBV21-1 to TRBJ1-6. TRBV21-1 has pseudogene status. Sequenced material: peripheral blood. This sequence originates from a man aged 18 to 29 with COVID-19, enrolled during active disease. CDR3 DNA sequence: TGTGCCAGCAGCAATTGGAGCGCCTATAATTCACCCCTCCACTTT. Its translation is CASSNWSAYNSPLHF.